This T cell receptor (beta chain) emerged from a study of regulatory T cells in long-lasting Graves disease. About the study: Newly diagnosed Graves' patients had taken antithyroid drugs under 3 months. Findings and caveats of the study: Comparison showed that persistent patients shared more public clonotypes (about 2,600) than new patients (966). Peripheral blood was the sole material, not thyroid tissue.

HTBI primers from iRepertoire and Arm-PCR of CDR3 regions yielded the TCR beta libraries. Each CDR3 protein is one row after TCRdb ran MiXCR on the multiplex PCR reads. The sample lists some 230,000 distinct CDR3 sequences, about a sixth seen once, with 22% in the top ten. This clonotype was seen only once. Its antigen remains unidentified. This may stem from a read error, because a much larger clone lies one nucleotide away. Indicated time point: newly diagnosed GD, antithyroid drugs for less than 3 months. There was RNA extracted from PBMCs, and the TCR library was made from it. By American Thyroid Association guidelines, Graves' disease was diagnosed in the cohort. CDR1 and CDR2 (germline): DFQATT, SNEGSKA (reference sequence). V trimming: 6 bases; J trimming: 11 bases; junction bases outside the gene matches: 26. This CDR3 has 17 amino acids.

This clonotype was obtained from a female donor with Graves disease. V is TRBV20-1 and J is TRBJ2-5, with 8 bases identical to TRBD2. The sequencing here drew on peripheral blood mononuclear cells (PBMCs), taken at new diagnosis, from a patient treated with antithyroid drugs. Here the CDR3 reads CSAPQIAGRETYNEQYF. The CDR3 nucleotides read TGCAGTGCCCCCCAAATAGCGGGAAGGGAAACCTACAATGAGCAGTACTTC.